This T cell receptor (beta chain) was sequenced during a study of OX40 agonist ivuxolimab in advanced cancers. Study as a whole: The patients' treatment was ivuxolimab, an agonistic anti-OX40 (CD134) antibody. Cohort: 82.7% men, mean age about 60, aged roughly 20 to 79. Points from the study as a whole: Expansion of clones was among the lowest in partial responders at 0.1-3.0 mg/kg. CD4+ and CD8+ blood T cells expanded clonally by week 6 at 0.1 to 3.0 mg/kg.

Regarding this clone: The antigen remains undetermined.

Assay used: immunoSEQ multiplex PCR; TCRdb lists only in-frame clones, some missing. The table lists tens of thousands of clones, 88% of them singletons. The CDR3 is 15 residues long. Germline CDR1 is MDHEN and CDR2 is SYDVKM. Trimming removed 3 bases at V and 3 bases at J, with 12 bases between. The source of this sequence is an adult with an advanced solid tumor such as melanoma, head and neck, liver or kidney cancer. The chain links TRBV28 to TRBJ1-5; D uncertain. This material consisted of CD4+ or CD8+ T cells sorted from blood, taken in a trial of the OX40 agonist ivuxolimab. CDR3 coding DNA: TGTGCCAGCAGTTTCGCCGGGAATGCCAATCAGCCCCAGCATTTT. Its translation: CASSFAGNANQPQHF.